The 23 T cell receptor beta chains listed next were all sequenced from one sample in a study of OX40 agonist ivuxolimab in advanced cancers. Method: immunoSEQ multiplex PCR; TCRdb's copy keeps in-frame clones and lacks some. The data hold tens of thousands of clones, with approximately 86% observed a single time. The source material was CD4+ or CD8+ T cells sorted from blood, sampled in a trial of the OX40 agonist ivuxolimab. The receptor source for this set is an adult with an advanced solid tumor such as melanoma, head and neck, liver or kidney cancer.

The chain links TRBV2 to TRBJ1-2, with 10 bases matching TRBD1. Looked up from germline, CDR1 is SNHLY and CDR2 is FYNNEI. V gave up 5 bases and J gave up 7 bases; unmatched junction bases: 10. The CDR3 spans 15 residues. The CDR3 here is CASSPGQGDWGGYTF. CDR3 coding DNA: TGTGCCAGCAGTCCCGGACAGGGGGATTGGGGTGGCTACACCTTC.

This clone was counted a single time. V is TRBV7-9 and J is TRBJ2-7; 7 nucleotides agree with TRBD2. CDR3 length: 14 amino acids. The V and J ends lost 5 bases and 2 bases, in that order; junction bases with no gene match: 6. Germline V gene sequence: CDR1 SEHNR, CDR2 FQNEAQ (reference sequence). The CDR3 region is CASSPSGGAYEQYF. In DNA form, the CDR3 reads TGTGCCAGCAGCCCTTCGGGGGGAGCCTACGAGCAGTACTTC.

V and J are TRBV19 and TRBJ2-4; TRBD1 agrees at 9 bases. Per the germline V gene, CDR1 is LNHDA and CDR2 is SQIVND (reference sequence). V was pared by 5 bases and J by 7 bases, with 3 bases of the junction left unmatched. This CDR3 is built from 13 residues. CDR3 in DNA: TGTGCCAGTAGTTCCGACAGGGGGAACATTCAGTACTTC. Its translation: CASSSDRGNIQYF.

The chain uses TRBV4-3 and TRBJ2-1; D remains ambiguous. Germline lookup yields CDR1 LGHNA and CDR2 YSLEER. The CDR3 spans 14 residues. Trimming shortened V by 0 bases and J by 2 bases, and 5 bases separated the two germline ends. The CDR3 here is CASSQDQAYNEQFF. CDR3 sequence (DNA): TGCGCCAGCAGCCAAGATCAAGCCTACAATGAGCAGTTCTTC.

J is TRBJ2-3 and V is TRBV28; no clear D gene. Germline CDR1 and CDR2: MDHEN and SYDVKM. Trimming removed 3 bases from V and 3 bases from J, with 22 bases in between. The CDR3 extends over 18 amino acids. CDR3 amino acids: CASSFPGSARPWTDTQYF. The CDR3 DNA is TGTGCCAGCAGTTTTCCCGGGTCGGCCAGACCTTGGACAGATACGCAGTATTTT.

This chain joins TRBV28 and TRBJ1-5; D call uncertain. Germline V gene data show CDR1 as MDHEN and CDR2 as SYDVKM. This CDR3 spans 12 amino acids. Trimming removed 2 bases from V and 6 bases from J, with 5 bases in between. CDR3 protein: CASSLGIQPQHF. CDR3 sequence (DNA): TGTGCCAGCAGTTTAGGGATTCAGCCCCAGCATTTT.

The genes are TRBV5-1 and TRBJ2-3; D is possibly TRBD1 or TRBD2 (5 bases each). With 5 bases removed from V and 5 bases from J, the gap between germline ends came to 15 bases. Germline V gene data show CDR1 as SGHRS and CDR2 as YFSETQ. The CDR3 runs to 14 residues. CDR3 bases: TGCGCCAGCAGGCCTAGAATTGGGGGAGATACGCAGTATTTT. Translated, it gives CASRPRIGGDTQYF.

The genes are TRBV7-2 and TRBJ2-1; D remains ambiguous. CDR1 is SGHTA, CDR2 FQGNSA, per germline. The CDR3 sequence is 15 residues long. With 5 bases removed from V and 4 bases from J, the gap between germline ends came to 15 bases. The CDR3 sequence is CASSPNRDLYNEQFF. DNA of the CDR3: TGTGCCAGCAGCCCCAATCGCGACCTATACAATGAGCAGTTCTTC. Filled out from reference TRBV7-2 and TRBJ2-1, the complete variable domain reads GAGVSQSPSNKVTEKGKDVELRCDPISGHTALYWYRQSLGQGLEFLIYFQGNSAPDKSGLPSDRFSAERTGGSVSTLTIQRTQQEDSAVYLCASSPNRDLYNEQFFGPGTRLTVL.

The chain carries TRBV11-3 and TRBJ2-2; unclear D gene. This CDR3 is 14 amino acids long. Trimming pared 0 bases from V and 4 bases from J, leaving 6 bases between. Germline loops: CDR1 SGHNT, CDR2 YENEEA. The DNA for the CDR3 is TGTGCCAGCAGCTTAGATGTATTCACCGGGGAGCTGTTTTTT. Amino acids: CASSLDVFTGELFF.

The chain carries TRBV30 and TRBJ2-7, with D hard to call. V lost 8 bases and J lost 2, with 16 bases in between. Germline V gives CDR1 GTSNPN, CDR2 SVGIG (reference sequence). The CDR3 spans 13 residues. CDR3: CALLAEIPYEQYF. For the CDR3, the DNA is TGTGCCCTATTGGCCGAAATCCCCTACGAGCAGTACTTC.

V and J are TRBV18 and TRBJ2-7; 7 bases map to TRBD1. Per germline, CDR1 KGHSH and CDR2 LQKENI. The CDR3 totals 15 residues. The V and J ends lost 2 bases and 3 bases, in that order; junction bases with no gene match: 7. CDR3 amino acids: CASSPTGDPNYEQYF. The CDR3 DNA is TGTGCCAGCTCACCAACAGGGGACCCAAACTACGAGCAGTACTTC.

The genes are TRBV30 and TRBJ2-3, with 9 positions matching TRBD1. This CDR3 contains 15 residues. Trimming cost V 1 base and J 1 base; bases outside gene matches: 3. Per germline, CDR1 GTSNPN and CDR2 SVGIG (reference sequence). In DNA, the CDR3 is TGTGCCTGGAGTGGGGACAGGGAGGGCACAGATACGCAGTATTTT. Amino acids: CAWSGDREGTDTQYF.

The chain joins TRBV4-3 to TRBJ2-6; D is unresolved. V was trimmed by 1 base and J by 0 bases, leaving 13 bases between them. The CDR3 totals 18 residues. The germline gives CDR1 LGHNA, CDR2 YSLEER. In nucleotides, the CDR3 is TGCGCCAGCAGCCAAGTAAAGGGCCCTTCCTCTGGGGCCAACGTCCTGACTTTC. Encoded protein: CASSQVKGPSSGANVLTF.

The genes are TRBV11-2 and TRBJ2-2; no clear D gene. Germline CDR1 is SGHAT and CDR2 is FQNNGV. Trimming cost V 6 bases and J 8 bases, with 10 bases left between them. This CDR3 has 12 amino acids. CDR3 coding DNA: TGTGCCAGCAGGTTTCTCCTTGGGGAGCTGTTTTTT. Translated: CASRFLLGELFF.

The rearrangement links TRBV11-1 to TRBJ2-1, with D possibly being TRBD2 (5 bases). Germline V gene lookup returns CDR1 SGHAT and CDR2 FQDESV (reference sequence). CDR3 length: 15 residues. V lost 2 bases and J 4 bases, leaving 12 bases between the germline ends. DNA of the CDR3: TGTGCCAGCAGCTTAACCTCCGGGGATTACAATGAGCAGTTCTTC. Amino acid sequence: CASSLTSGDYNEQFF.

The chain combines TRBV5-4 with TRBJ1-2, with D perhaps TRBD1 (6 bases). V lost 3 bases to trimming and J lost 2 bases, with 14 bases between them. This CDR3 has 15 residues. The V gene's germline CDR1 is SGHNT and CDR2 YYREEE (reference sequence). This chain's CDR3 is CASSWGRGSNYGYTF. CDR3 nucleotide sequence: TGTGCCAGCAGCTGGGGCAGGGGCTCCAACTATGGCTACACCTTC.

The chain joins TRBV2 to TRBJ1-6; D uncertain. Trimming took off 7 bases at V and 9 bases at J, with 16 bases between the two ends. CDR3 length equals 14 residues. Per germline, CDR1 SNHLY and CDR2 FYNNEI. CDR3 nucleotides: TGTGCCAGCATAGCGCTCAGAGAAACTTCACCCCTCCACTTT. Amino acids: CASIALRETSPLHF.

The chain uses TRBV7-2 and TRBJ2-1; D not resolved. The CDR3 runs to 15 residues. Germline lookup yields CDR1 SGHTA and CDR2 FQGNSA. V dropped 5 bases and J dropped 4 bases, with 15 bases sitting between them. The chain's CDR3 is CASSRPPVGYNEQFF. DNA for the CDR3: TGTGCCAGCAGCAGGCCCCCGGTGGGATACAATGAGCAGTTCTTC.

The chain combines TRBV27 with TRBJ2-2; perhaps TRBD1 as D (6 bases). Germline CDR1 is MNHEY and CDR2 is SMNVEV (reference sequence). There are 23 residues in the CDR3. The V gene lost 5 bases and the J gene lost 10 bases, with 44 bases spanning the gap. Written as DNA, the CDR3 is TGTGCCAGCAGTGCACTATTATTATTCACCAGGGGCCGTGCCTTAGTCGGAGAAGAGGAGCTGTTTTTT. This encodes CASSALLLFTRGRALVGEEELFF.

This sequence joins TRBV2 and TRBJ2-5; 7 nucleotides agree with TRBD2. V was clipped by 7 bases and J by 4 bases; unmatched bases: 9. This CDR3 contains 14 residues. Germline CDR1 reads SNHLY; CDR2 reads FYNNEI. CDR3 protein: CASTPGVAGETQYF. CDR3 DNA sequence: TGTGCCAGCACCCCTGGGGTAGCGGGAGAGACCCAGTACTTC.

The chain employs TRBV19 and TRBJ1-5; maybe TRBD1 (6 bases). The germline V gene has CDR1 LNHDA and CDR2 SQIVND (reference sequence). V was shortened by 3 bases and J by 4 bases, with 22 bases between the two germline ends. The CDR3 runs 18 residues. In DNA form, the CDR3 reads TGTGCCAGTAGTATGAGGGGGGAGGGTGCGGGCGCAAATCAGCCCCAGCATTTT. This translates into CASSMRGEGAGANQPQHF.

The chain uses TRBV28 and TRBJ2-7, with 7 bases lining up with TRBD2. This CDR3 has 15 amino acids. Trimming cost V 6 bases and J 3 bases; bases outside gene matches: 11. Per the germline V gene, CDR1 is MDHEN and CDR2 is SYDVKM. CDR3 protein: CASSAGASGNYEQYF. CDR3 coding DNA: TGTGCCAGCAGCGCGGGAGCTAGCGGAAACTACGAGCAGTACTTC.

This clone was recorded once. The chain links TRBV4-2 to TRBJ2-7; TRBD2 matches 7 bases. The CDR3 is made up of 15 amino acids. Germline lookup yields CDR1 LGHNA and CDR2 YNFKEQ. V was pared by 1 base and J by 5 bases, with 8 bases of the junction left unmatched. Here the CDR3 DNA reads TGTGCCAGCAGCCAAGGGACCCGGGACTACGACGAGCAGTACTTC. It yields the protein CASSQGTRDYDEQYF.